The 12 T cell receptor beta chains below all came from one sample that was sequenced in a study of cytomegalovirus exposure and HLA in healthy donors. Researchers ran the PCR with 60 Vbeta and 13 Jbeta primers. Assay used: immunoSEQ multiplex PCR; TCRdb lists only in-frame clones, some missing. The data contain some 120,000 clones, roughly 15% of them singletons. What was sequenced was PBMCs. These receptors came from a woman between 18 and 30 years old in good health and CMV-seronegative.

The rearrangement uses TRBV10-3 and TRBJ2-7; D perhaps matches TRBD2 (5 bases). Between the trimmed V and J ends, which lost 6 bases and 3 bases, there was a span of 15 bases. The CDR3 loop spans 14 amino acids. CDR1 is ENHRY and CDR2 is SYGVKD in the germline V gene. In DNA, the CDR3 is TGTGCCATCAGGAGGGCGAGTGGGGTCTACGAGCAGTACTTC. This gives the protein CAIRRASGVYEQYF.

The chain combines TRBV28 with TRBJ1-2, with D possibly matching TRBD1 (6 bases). V lost 3 bases to trimming and J lost 5 bases, with 13 bases between them. This CDR3 has 14 amino acids. Germline V gene data show CDR1 as MDHEN and CDR2 as SYDVKM. CDR3 amino acids: CASSLSGAGYGYTF. DNA for the CDR3: TGTGCCAGCAGTTTGTCAGGGGCTGGGTATGGCTACACCTTC.

This chain links TRBV15 with TRBJ1-2, with D possibly TRBD1 on 6 matching bases. The CDR3 runs 14 residues. Germline V gives CDR1 LNHNV, CDR2 YYDKDF (reference sequence). V was shortened by 4 bases and J by 8 bases, with 17 bases between the two germline ends. The chain's CDR3 is CATSTITGGDGYTF. DNA of the CDR3: TGTGCCACCAGCACCATAACGGGGGGCGACGGCTACACCTTC.

The gene calls are TRBV18 and TRBJ2-3; 12 bases match TRBD2. Germline V gene sequence: CDR1 KGHSH, CDR2 LQKENI. The V and J ends lost 3 bases and 6 bases, in that order; junction bases with no gene match: 4. The CDR3 consists of 15 residues. For the CDR3, the DNA is TGTGCCAGCTCACCGACTAGCGGGAGCTCGGATACGCAGTATTTT. Its protein product is CASSPTSGSSDTQYF.

This sequence joins TRBV5-6 and TRBJ1-4, with D unclear. Germline values: CDR1 SGHDT, CDR2 YYEEEE. V dropped 2 bases and J dropped 7 bases, with 15 bases sitting between them. There are 15 residues in the CDR3. The CDR3 DNA reads as TGTGCCAGCAGCTTCGGGGAGTCGCTTCGTGAAAAACTGTTTTTT. It specifies CASSFGESLREKLFF.

This clone occurred a few times. The chain is built from TRBV19 and TRBJ1-5; 8 bases fit TRBD1. The germline gives CDR1 LNHDA, CDR2 SQIVND (reference sequence). The trim removed 1 base at V and 6 bases at J, leaving 2 bases unmatched. This CDR3 has 14 residues. CDR3 nucleotide sequence: TGTGCCAGTAGTATAGTCAGGGGGCCTCAGCCCCAGCATTTT. This encodes CASSIVRGPQPQHF.

The J gene is TRBJ1-5, the V gene TRBV7-2; D call uncertain. The CDR3 sequence is 15 residues long. With 1 base removed from V and 0 bases from J, the gap between germline ends came to 7 bases. CDR1 and CDR2 from the germline V gene are SGHTA and FQGNSA. The CDR3 here is CASSLGSYSNQPQHF. CDR3 bases: TGTGCCAGCAGCTTAGGCAGTTATAGCAATCAGCCCCAGCATTTT.

This clone occurred a few times. The V and J genes are TRBV30 and TRBJ2-3; TRBD2 agrees at 9 bases. V gave up 5 bases and J gave up 2 bases; unmatched junction bases: 8. This CDR3 spans 15 amino acids. Germline CDR1 is GTSNPN and CDR2 is SVGIG (reference sequence). For the CDR3, the DNA is TGTGCCTGGGCCGAACTAGCGGGCGTCACAGATACGCAGTATTTT. Protein sequence: CAWAELAGVTDTQYF.

In its sample, this clone was seen a few times. This sequence joins TRBV6-1 and TRBJ1-5; no clear D gene. The CDR3 length is 16 residues. The germline gives CDR1 MNHNS, CDR2 SASEGT. V gave up 2 bases and J gave up 7 bases, with 18 bases separating them. The CDR3 spells CASSERRYGEGQPQHF. As DNA, the CDR3 is TGTGCCAGCAGTGAAAGACGGTATGGGGAGGGCCAGCCCCAGCATTTT.

The chain uses TRBV7-2 and TRBJ2-2; no clear D. Germline CDR1 and CDR2: SGHTA and FQGNSA. The CDR3 has 14 residues. The V end was cut by 3 bases, the J end by 1 base, with 6 bases between. CDR3 loop: CASSFQVNTGELFF. The DNA of the CDR3 is TGTGCCAGCAGCTTTCAGGTGAACACCGGGGAGCTGTTTTTT.

This clone was picked up a small number of times. The chain has TRBV28 and TRBJ2-2; TRBD2 aligns across 9 bases. Germline values: CDR1 MDHEN, CDR2 SYDVKM. The CDR3 is 16 amino acids. V dropped 2 bases and J dropped 7; count of bases not matched to a gene: 8. CDR3 nucleotide sequence: TGTGCCAGCAGTTTAGTGCGGGAGGGCCAAGACGGGGAGCTGTTTTTT. Translated: CASSLVREGQDGELFF.

The J gene is TRBJ2-7, the V gene TRBV4-2; 8 bases map to TRBD1. CDR1 is LGHNA and CDR2 is YNFKEQ in the germline V gene. The CDR3 has 14 residues. V was pared by 4 bases and J by 2 bases, with 4 bases of the junction left unmatched. The CDR3 reads CASSLDRGTYEQYF. CDR3 bases: TGTGCCAGCAGCCTAGACAGGGGAACCTACGAGCAGTACTTC.